The 9 T cell receptor beta chains below all came from one sample that was sequenced in a study of control samples from healthy donors and cancer patients. Measured with immunoSEQ multiplex PCR; TCRdb has only the in-frame clones, and not every one. The sample contains 130,000 or so clones, roughly nine tenths of which appear only once. The sample comprised PBMCs. The origin of the receptors is a middle-aged man with head and neck cancer.

The chain couples TRBV6-5 to TRBJ2-7; 9 nucleotides match TRBD2. This CDR3 has 15 amino acids. The germline V gene has CDR1 MNHEY and CDR2 SVGAGI. The V and J ends lost 0 bases and 1 base, in that order; junction bases with no gene match: 1. CDR3 sequence: CASSYSLAGSYEQYF. CDR3 nucleotide sequence: TGTGCCAGCAGTTACTCACTAGCGGGTTCCTACGAGCAGTACTTC.

The rearrangement joins TRBV15 to TRBJ2-1; TRBD1 matches at 9 bases. This CDR3 is built from 16 residues. Trimming cost V 2 bases and J 1 base; bases outside gene matches: 3. Germline V CDR1 and CDR2: LNHNV, YYDKDF (reference sequence). The DNA of the CDR3 is TGTGCCACCAGCAGACCGGGACAGGGATCCTACAATGAGCAGTTCTTC. Translation gives CATSRPGQGSYNEQFF.

The chain recombines TRBV27 with TRBJ1-1, with D perhaps TRBD1 (5 bases). The CDR3 sequence is 16 residues long. In germline, CDR1 is MNHEY, CDR2 SMNVEV (reference sequence). The germline V and J ends were trimmed by 5 bases and 0 bases, with 16 bases remaining between them. The CDR3 reads CASSAIAGRVNTEAFF. The DNA for the CDR3 is TGTGCCAGCAGTGCGATTGCGGGCAGGGTGAACACTGAAGCTTTCTTT.

The chain combines TRBV9 with TRBJ2-7; D may be TRBD2 (5 bases). The length of the CDR3 is 13 residues. CDR1 and CDR2 (germline): SGDLS, YYNGEE. V gave up 4 bases and J gave up 4 bases, with 12 bases separating them. The CDR3 region has the DNA TGTGCCAGCAGCCCAATGGACTCTTACGAGCAGTACTTC. This encodes CASSPMDSYEQYF. The variable domain in full, completed from reference TRBV9 and TRBJ2-7, reads DSGVTQTPKHLITATGQRVTLRCSPRSGDLSVYWYQQSLDQGLQFLIQYYNGEERAKGNILERFSAQQFPDLHSELNLSSLELGDSALYFCASSPMDSYEQYFGPGTRLTVT.

The V call is TRBV5-1, the J call TRBJ2-5; tentatively, D is TRBD2 (6 bases). Trimming took 4 bases from V and 5 from J, leaving 21 bases between them. From germline, CDR1 is SGHRS and CDR2 YFSETQ. CDR3 length: 16 amino acids. CDR3: CASSTGLLALGETQYF. The CDR3 DNA follows: TGCGCCAGCAGCACTGGACTACTTGCTCTTGGGGAGACCCAGTACTTC.

The chain uses TRBV28 and TRBJ1-2; D might be TRBD1 (6 bases). Trimming pared 2 bases from V and 1 base from J, leaving 14 bases between. This CDR3 comprises 16 residues. Per the germline V gene, CDR1 is MDHEN and CDR2 is SYDVKM. CDR3 protein: CASSLPQQGINYGYTF. The CDR3 nucleotides read TGTGCCAGCAGTTTACCCCAACAGGGAATTAACTATGGCTACACCTTC.

In its sample, this clone was seen a few times. As DNA, the CDR3 is TGTGCCAGCAGTGTATACACTGAAGCTTTCTTT. Its protein product is CASSVYTEAFF. This chain connects TRBV2 to TRBJ1-1; D not certain. CDR3 size: 11 residues. CDR1 and CDR2 (germline): SNHLY, FYNNEI. V lost 4 bases to trimming and J lost 3 bases, with 3 bases between them.

This clone showed up just a few times. The chain carries TRBV10-3 and TRBJ1-1, with D possibly TRBD1 on 5 matching bases. V lost 7 bases, J lost 3 bases, and 12 bases lay in between. The CDR3 is 13 residues long. Germline CDR1 and CDR2: ENHRY and SYGVKD. In DNA form, the CDR3 reads TGTGCCATCATGAGGCAGGGAGACACTGAAGCTTTCTTT. It yields the protein CAIMRQGDTEAFF.

V gene TRBV7-3 combines with J gene TRBJ1-1; D is uncertain. CDR3 length: 13 residues. The V and J ends lost 4 bases and 8 bases respectively, with 14 bases between them. CDR1 is SGHTA, CDR2 FQGTGA, per germline. The CDR3 nucleotides read TGTGCCAGCAGCTCCCATCGGGAGTTAGAAGCTTTCTTT. It specifies CASSSHRELEAFF.